This is a list of T cell receptor beta chains from one sample in a study of cytomegalovirus exposure and HLA in healthy donors. Repertoires were generated with immunoSEQ multiplex PCR, while TCRdb's copy carries only in-frame clones and drops some. Counted here are 70,000 to 100,000 clones, approximately 80% occurring once; the ten biggest clones make up 2% to 2.5%. Sequenced sample: PBMCs. These receptors all come from a man younger than 30 in good health and CMV-seronegative. Each CDR3 is given with its conserved first and last residue. The order of the fields is J gene, V gene, CDR3 protein.

J: TRBJ1-1; V: TRBV5-4; CDR3: CASSLRLLNTEAFF
J: TRBJ1-2; V: TRBV7-3; CDR3: CASSGDRGRSF
J: TRBJ1-2; V: TRBV27; CDR3: CASSDRGKGYTF
J: TRBJ2-2; V: TRBV9; CDR3: CASSRDREAGELFF
J: TRBJ2-6; V: TRBV11-3; CDR3: CASSPGTANSGANVLTF
J: TRBJ1-5; V: TRBV5-5; CDR3: CASSLAGGNYQPQHF
J: TRBJ2-1; V: TRBV4-1; CDR3: CASSQETGRGGPEQFF
J: TRBJ1-1; V: TRBV5-6; CDR3: CASSPRGGAPGAFF
J: TRBJ1-1; V: TRBV19; CDR3: CASSTSQGTEAFF
J: TRBJ1-5; V: TRBV7-9; CDR3: CASSSTSTGQPQHF
J: TRBJ2-7; V: TRBV6-4; CDR3: CASSDGQETYEQYF
J: TRBJ2-7; V: TRBV6-5; CDR3: CASSKQGAGQLEQYF
J: TRBJ2-2; V: TRBV19; CDR3: CASSIRLEAGELFF
J: TRBJ2-5; V: TRBV7-9; CDR3: CASGVGLPGSQETQYF
J: TRBJ2-2; V: TRBV6-6; CDR3: CAIRGGAGELFF
J: TRBJ2-1; V: TRBV18; CDR3: CASSPGGEQFF
J: TRBJ2-7; V: TRBV27; CDR3: CASSMGQGRSYEQYF
J: TRBJ1-1; V: TRBV7-9; CDR3: CASSLEGGTEAFF
J: TRBJ2-1; V: TRBV30; CDR3: CAWISQGSLYNEQFF
J: TRBJ1-1; V: TRBV14; CDR3: CASSQDWANTEAFF
J: TRBJ1-2; V: TRBV5-1; CDR3: CASSLRGDRGMNGYTF
J: TRBJ1-2; V: TRBV19; CDR3: CASSIHGRDNYGYTF
J: TRBJ1-5; V: TRBV2; CDR3: CASSKNRGQGQPQHF
J: TRBJ1-5; V: TRBV2; CDR3: CASAPRGERSNQPQHF
J: TRBJ1-1; V: TRBV7-9; CDR3: CASSSSGVGTEAFF
J: TRBJ1-6; V: TRBV5-1; CDR3: CASSWEGVGNSPLHF
J: TRBJ1-2; V: TRBV19; CDR3: CASVSNGGFGYTF
J: .; V: TRBV19; CDR3: CASSQGYEQYF
J: TRBJ1-2; V: TRBV5-4; CDR3: CASSYAGDRSYGYTF
J: TRBJ1-1; V: TRBV15; CDR3: CATSRDQGGPEAFF
J: TRBJ2-5; V: TRBV5-1; CDR3: CASSLAGGPRETQYF
J: TRBJ2-2; V: TRBV18; CDR3: CASSPPHLEATVTGELFF
J: TRBJ2-7; V: TRBV11-2; CDR3: CASSPGVSYEQYF
J: TRBJ2-1; V: TRBV28; CDR3: CASSLWTSGVGNEQFF
J: TRBJ2-1; V: TRBV19; CDR3: CAIKEAGGRNEQFF
J: TRBJ2-6; V: TRBV2; CDR3: CASSGRDSHSGANVLTF
J: TRBJ2-7; V: TRBV5-6; CDR3: CASSSTSGGDSSYEQYF
J: TRBJ2-1; V: TRBV7-9; CDR3: CASSPGQVYNEQFF
J: TRBJ2-1; V: TRBV6-4; CDR3: CASSQTGGEQFF
J: TRBJ1-4; V: TRBV29-1; CDR3: CSVRGAGRGEKLFF
J: TRBJ1-4; V: TRBV6-6; CDR3: CASSSPRRGGEKLFF
J: TRBJ1-4; V: TRBV10-3; CDR3: CAISPRQGAKEKLFF
J: TRBJ1-2; V: TRBV27; CDR3: CASSPYTSGGNYGYTF
J: TRBJ1-1; V: TRBV27; CDR3: CASSLGTGRMNTEAFF
J: TRBJ1-1; V: TRBV28; CDR3: CASRTVGTDNTEAFF
J: TRBJ2-7; V: TRBV6-6; CDR3: CASRTGFGAEQYF
J: TRBJ1-1; V: TRBV9; CDR3: CASSVVEGQGIRAFF
J: TRBJ2-2; V: TRBV7-2; CDR3: CASSRGRSGELFF
J: TRBJ2-3; V: TRBV30; CDR3: CAWSKLFTDTQYF
J: TRBJ2-5; V: TRBV18; CDR3: CASSPGQGETQYF
J: TRBJ2-2; V: TRBV6-4; CDR3: CASSDGQEAGELFF
J: TRBJ2-1; V: TRBV7-2; CDR3: CASSPTGRANNNEQFF
J: TRBJ2-5; V: TRBV11-1; CDR3: CASSSKLATSSQETQYF
J: TRBJ2-7; V: TRBV5-1; CDR3: CASSVGQGAGEQYF